This paragraph reports one T cell receptor (beta chain). The CDR3 sequence is 15 residues long. From germline, CDR1 is SGHNT and CDR2 YYREEE (reference sequence). The junction had 4 bases not matched to a gene; V was cut back by 3 bases and J by 1 base. This record belongs to a study of blood T cell repertoires in COVID-19. Turning to the study itself: Material from acute and convalescent COVID-19 was sourced from the United States, Italy and Spain. In each case, the material was cDNA or gDNA derived from T cells, B-cell-depleted T cells, or PBMCs.

In the study's own analysis: Reference gene primer amplification yielded estimated nucleated cell counts. Some clones are missing from TCRdb's copy, which holds only in-frame ones; the method was immunoSEQ multiplex PCR. That table is the source of V, J and clone size, and D and trimming were worked out from the DNA. The sample shows approximately 140,000 clones, around 80% of them seen only once. The clonotype was recovered from a human donor with acute or convalescent COVID-19. The donor label of this sample is uncertain. Sequences were obtained from peripheral blood. This chain connects TRBV5-4 to TRBJ1-2, with TRBD1 matching 9 bases. CDR3 amino acids: CASSSGTGFNYGYTF. The CDR3 DNA reads TGTGCCAGCAGCTCCGGGACAGGGTTTAACTATGGCTACACCTTC.